This TCR beta chain was sequenced during a study of blood T cell repertoires in COVID-19. Study context: The United States, Italy and Spain were the sources of the acute and convalescent COVID-19 samples.

This CDR3 region has 14 residues. The V gene end was trimmed by 4 bases and the J gene end by 6 bases; junction bases not matched to a gene: 7. CDR1 and CDR2 (germline): SGHRS, YFSETQ. This table comes from immunoSEQ multiplex PCR, and its TCRdb copy is limited to in-frame clones, with some not included. The data show around 130,000 clones, with about four fifths seen just once and 15% to 25% held by the top ten. V usage is TRBV5-1 and J usage is TRBJ1-2, with 9 bases matching TRBD1. The sequencing sample was made of peripheral blood. This TCR came from a man older than 75 with acute or convalescent COVID-19. CDR3: CASSTNRGRDGYTF. CDR3 coding DNA: TGCGCCAGCAGCACAAACAGGGGGCGCGATGGCTACACCTTC.